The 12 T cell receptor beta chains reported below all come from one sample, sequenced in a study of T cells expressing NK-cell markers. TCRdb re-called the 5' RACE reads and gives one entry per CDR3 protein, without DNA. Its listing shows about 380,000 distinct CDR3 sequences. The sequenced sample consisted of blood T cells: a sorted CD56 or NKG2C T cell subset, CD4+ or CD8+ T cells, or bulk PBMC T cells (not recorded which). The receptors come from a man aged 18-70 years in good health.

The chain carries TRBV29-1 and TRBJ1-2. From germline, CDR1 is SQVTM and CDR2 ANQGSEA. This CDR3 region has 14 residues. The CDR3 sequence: CSVEDRNPNYGYTF.

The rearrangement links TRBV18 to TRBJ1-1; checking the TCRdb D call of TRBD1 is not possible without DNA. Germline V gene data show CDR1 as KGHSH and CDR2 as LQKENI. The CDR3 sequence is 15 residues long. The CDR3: CASSTIGTGNTEAFF.

CDR3 protein: CSALRGGTQETQYF. The J gene is TRBJ2-5, the V gene TRBV20-1; TCRdb names TRBD1, which stays unverified in the absence of DNA. This CDR3 comprises 14 residues. Germline V CDR1 and CDR2: DFQATT, SNEGSKA (reference sequence).

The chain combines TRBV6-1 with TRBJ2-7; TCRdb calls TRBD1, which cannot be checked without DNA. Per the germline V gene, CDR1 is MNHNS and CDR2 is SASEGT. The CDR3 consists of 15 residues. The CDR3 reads CASSQDGGVAYEQYF.

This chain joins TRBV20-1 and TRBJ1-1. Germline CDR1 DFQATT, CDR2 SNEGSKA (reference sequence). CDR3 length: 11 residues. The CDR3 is CSARDGTEAFF.

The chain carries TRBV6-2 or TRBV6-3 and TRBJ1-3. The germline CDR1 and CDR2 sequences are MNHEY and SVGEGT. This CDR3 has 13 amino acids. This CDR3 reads CASRMTSGNTIYF.

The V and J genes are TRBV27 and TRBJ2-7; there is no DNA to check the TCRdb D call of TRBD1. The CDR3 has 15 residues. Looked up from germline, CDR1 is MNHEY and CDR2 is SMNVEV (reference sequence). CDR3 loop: CASSLAADRGIEQYF.

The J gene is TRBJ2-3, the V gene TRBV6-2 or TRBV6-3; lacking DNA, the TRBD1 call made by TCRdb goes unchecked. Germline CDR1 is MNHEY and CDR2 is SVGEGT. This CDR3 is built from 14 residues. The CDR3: CASGRSGGSSPGYF.

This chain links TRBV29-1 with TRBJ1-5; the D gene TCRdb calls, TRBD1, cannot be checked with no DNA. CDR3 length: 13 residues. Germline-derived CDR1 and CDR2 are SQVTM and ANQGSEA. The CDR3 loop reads CSVRTESNQPQHF. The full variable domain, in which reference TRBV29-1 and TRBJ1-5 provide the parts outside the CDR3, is SAVISQKPSRDICQRGTSLTIQCQVDSQVTMMFWYRQQPGQSLTLIATANQGSEATYESGFVIDKFPISRPNLTFSTLTVSNMSPEDSSIYLCSVRTESNQPQHFGDGTRLSIL.

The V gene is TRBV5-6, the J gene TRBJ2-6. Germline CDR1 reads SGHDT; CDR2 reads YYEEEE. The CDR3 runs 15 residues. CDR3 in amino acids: CASSWGRAGANVLTF.

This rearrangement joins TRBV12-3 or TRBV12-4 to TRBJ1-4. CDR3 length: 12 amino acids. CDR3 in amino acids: CASSFWGEKLFF.

The CDR3 is CSARDWNSGNTIYF. The chain combines TRBV20-1 with TRBJ1-3. Looked up from germline, CDR1 is DFQATT and CDR2 is SNEGSKA (reference sequence). The CDR3 spans 14 residues.